This T cell receptor (beta chain) was identified in a study of T cells in Graves' hyperthyroidism and ophthalmopathy. Researchers took RNA transcripts and amplified the TCR beta CDR3 regions from them. During a first-round RT-PCR of the TCR CDR3, the HTBI primer set was used. TCRdb passed the multiplex PCR reads through MiXCR, listing each CDR3 protein once. In the table there are approximately 710,000 distinct CDR3 sequences, approximately 15% of which are singletons. V was shortened by 7 bases and J by 0 bases, with 13 bases between the two germline ends. Germline CDR1 reads MNHNS; CDR2 reads SASEGT. The CDR3 loop spans 15 amino acids.

The sample taken for sequencing was blood. The receptor's source is a man in his forties or fifties with Graves' hyperthyroidism. V and J are TRBV6-1 and TRBJ1-3, with D perhaps TRBD1 (6 bases). In nucleotides, the CDR3 is TGTGCCAGCACCGAAACAGGGAGCTCTGGAAACACCATATATTTT. Protein: CASTETGSSGNTIYF.